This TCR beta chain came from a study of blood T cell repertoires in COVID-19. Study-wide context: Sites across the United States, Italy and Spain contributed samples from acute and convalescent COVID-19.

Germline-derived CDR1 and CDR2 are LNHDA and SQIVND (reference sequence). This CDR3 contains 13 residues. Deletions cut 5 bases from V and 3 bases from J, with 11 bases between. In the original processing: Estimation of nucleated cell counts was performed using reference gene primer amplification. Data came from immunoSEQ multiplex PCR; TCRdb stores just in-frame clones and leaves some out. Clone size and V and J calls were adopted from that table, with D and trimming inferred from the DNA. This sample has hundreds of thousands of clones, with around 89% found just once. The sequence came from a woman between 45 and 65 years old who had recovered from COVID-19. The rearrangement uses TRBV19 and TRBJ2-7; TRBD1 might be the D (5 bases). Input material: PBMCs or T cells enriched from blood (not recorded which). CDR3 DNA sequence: TGTGCCAGTAGTCGACAGATAGACTACGAGCAGTACTTC. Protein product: CASSRQIDYEQYF.